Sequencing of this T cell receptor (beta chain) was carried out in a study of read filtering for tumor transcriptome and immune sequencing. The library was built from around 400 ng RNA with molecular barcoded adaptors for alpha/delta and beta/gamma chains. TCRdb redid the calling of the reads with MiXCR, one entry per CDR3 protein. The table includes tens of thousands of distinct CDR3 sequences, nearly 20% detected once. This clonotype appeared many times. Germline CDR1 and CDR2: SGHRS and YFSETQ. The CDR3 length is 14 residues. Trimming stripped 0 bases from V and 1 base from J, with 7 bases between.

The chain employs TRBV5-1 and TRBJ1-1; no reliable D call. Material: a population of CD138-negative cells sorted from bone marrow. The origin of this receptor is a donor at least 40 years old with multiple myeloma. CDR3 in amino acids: CASSLDQKNTEAFF. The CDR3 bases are TGCGCCAGCAGCTTGGATCAGAAGAACACTGAAGCTTTCTTT. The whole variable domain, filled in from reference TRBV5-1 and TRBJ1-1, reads KAGVTQTPRYLIKTRGQQVTLSCSPISGHRSVSWYQQTPGQGLQFLFEYFSETQRNKGNFPGRFSGRQFSNSRSEMNVSTLELGDSALYLCASSLDQKNTEAFFGQGTRLTVV.